This T cell receptor beta chain was observed in a study of blood T cells in healthy people across ages. Overall study findings and caveats: As naive T cell percentage varied, TCR beta diversity correlated strongly with it. With age, beta diversity per million T cells declined roughly linearly, significantly by 40 to 50. More naive CD4+ cells and higher diversity were found in long-lived than in aged donors.

With a J-beta primer mix and a sample-barcoded 5' primer, a second PCR ran roughly 6 to 11 cycles. Each TCR beta cDNA got a 12-nucleotide random molecular identifier. Each CDR3 protein is one row after TCRdb ran MiXCR on the 5' RACE reads. The sample lists over 500,000 distinct CDR3 sequences, about 50% occurring once. With respect to this clonotype: What it recognizes is unknown. Being one base from a much bigger clone, this may be a read error. In this CDR3 the conserved last residue, phenylalanine or tryptophan, is missing, so a read error is likely.

The TCR comes from a woman of 80 years or more in good health. What was sequenced was blood.

CDR3 bases: TGTGCCAGCGGAGGGAGCGGGAGTACCGATGAGCAGTTCTCC. Translation gives CASGGSGSTDEQFS. The chain joins TRBV12-3 or TRBV12-4 to TRBJ2-1; TRBD2 aligns across 8 bases. V lost 8 bases, J lost 8 bases, and 11 bases stayed unmatched. This CDR3 contains 14 residues.